The 11 T cell receptor beta chains below come from one sample, sequenced in a study of cytomegalovirus exposure and HLA in healthy donors. PCR involved 60 Vbeta and 13 Jbeta primers. Assay: immunoSEQ multiplex PCR; the TCRdb copy retains only in-frame clones and omits some. Among roughly 180,000 clones listed, roughly 88% were seen once. The specimen sequenced was PBMCs. Receptor source: a man between 18 and 35 years old in good health and CMV-seropositive.

The chain combines TRBV5-4 with TRBJ1-1; D is perhaps TRBD1 (5 bases). Between the trimmed V and J ends, which lost 4 bases and 7 bases, there was a span of 14 bases. The CDR3 is 13 amino acids. The V gene's germline CDR1 is SGHNT and CDR2 YYREEE (reference sequence). CDR3 residues: CASSLPGGSEAFF. CDR3 coding DNA: TGTGCCAGCAGCCTCCCGGGGGGGAGTGAAGCTTTCTTT.

V usage is TRBV30 and J usage is TRBJ1-1, with 9 positions matching TRBD1. The CDR3 sequence is 17 residues long. V was pared by 1 base and J by 1 base, with 10 bases of the junction left unmatched. From germline, CDR1 is GTSNPN and CDR2 SVGIG (reference sequence). The CDR3 nucleotides read TGTGCCTGGAGTGGCCCTCAACAGGGGGCGAGGAACACTGAAGCTTTCTTT. It codes for CAWSGPQQGARNTEAFF.

The V call is TRBV6-1, the J call TRBJ1-5; D not certain. Germline V lookup: CDR1 MNHNS, CDR2 SASEGT. V was cut by 3 bases and J by 0 bases, with 12 bases left in between. The CDR3 has 16 amino acids. DNA of the CDR3: TGTGCCAGCAGTGAGGTGGGCAGAAATAGCAATCAGCCCCAGCATTTT. Translated, it gives CASSEVGRNSNQPQHF.

The chain combines TRBV2 with TRBJ1-6; D is perhaps TRBD1 (6 bases). CDR1 and CDR2 (germline): SNHLY, FYNNEI. Trimming left V 6 bases short and J 8 bases short, with 17 bases between. The CDR3 totals 15 residues. CDR3 region: CASRTGIILHSPLHF. Here the CDR3 DNA reads TGTGCCAGCAGAACAGGGATAATTCTCCATTCACCCCTCCACTTT.

The rearrangement links TRBV5-4 to TRBJ2-5; TRBD2 aligns across 12 bases. There are 15 residues in the CDR3. Germline CDR1 reads SGHNT; CDR2 reads YYREEE (reference sequence). Trimming took 4 bases from V and 3 from J; bases not matched to a gene: 4. As DNA, the CDR3 is TGTGCCAGCAGCACACTAGCGGGGGGAGAAGAGACCCAGTACTTC. The encoded protein is CASSTLAGGEETQYF. The variable domain in full, completed from reference TRBV5-4 and TRBJ2-5, reads ETGVTQSPTHLIKTRGQQVTLRCSSQSGHNTVSWYQQALGQGPQFIFQYYREEENGRGNFPPRFSGLQFPNYSSELNVNALELDDSALYLCASSTLAGGEETQYFGPGTRLLVL.

The chain's CDR3 is CASSEAQSRGGSGELFF. The CDR3, as DNA: TGTGCCAGCAGTGAAGCGCAATCGCGGGGGGGCAGCGGGGAGCTGTTTTTT. V usage is TRBV2 and J usage is TRBJ2-2, with TRBD2 matching over 9 bases. V was clipped by 0 bases and J by 7 bases; unmatched bases: 9. Germline CDR1 SNHLY, CDR2 FYNNEI. The CDR3 covers 17 residues. Full variable domain (outside the CDR3, taken from reference TRBV2 and TRBJ2-2): EPEVTQTPSHQVTQMGQEVILRCVPISNHLYFYWYRQILGQKVEFLVSFYNNEISEKSEIFDDQFSVERPDGSNFTLKIRSTKLEDSAMYFCASSEAQSRGGSGELFFGEGSRLTVL.

This chain connects TRBV7-9 to TRBJ2-3; 8 bases agree with TRBD1. Per germline, CDR1 SEHNR and CDR2 FQNEAQ (reference sequence). The CDR3 extends over 15 amino acids. With V trimmed by 5 bases and J by 0 bases, 4 bases remained unmatched. In nucleotides, the CDR3 is TGTGCCAGCAGCACAGGGGGGATAAGCACAGATACGCAGTATTTT. This gives the protein CASSTGGISTDTQYF.

The gene calls are TRBV5-1 and TRBJ2-5, with TRBD2 as a possible D gene (6 bases). There are 14 residues in the CDR3. V was cut by 3 bases and J by 5 bases, with 14 bases left in between. In germline, CDR1 is SGHRS, CDR2 YFSETQ. The CDR3 protein is CASSYSEGRETQYF. For the CDR3, the DNA is TGCGCCAGCAGCTACTCGGAGGGACGGGAGACCCAGTACTTC.

For the CDR3, the DNA is TGTGCCAGCAGGCAGGGCACTGAAGCTTTCTTT. Protein: CASRQGTEAFF. This chain uses TRBV5-4 with TRBJ1-1; weak D call: TRBD1 (5 bases). The V gene's germline CDR1 is SGHNT and CDR2 YYREEE (reference sequence). V was clipped by 5 bases and J by 4 bases, with 6 bases between them. The CDR3 covers 11 residues.

This chain links TRBV15 with TRBJ2-3; 7 nucleotides match TRBD2. From germline, CDR1 is LNHNV and CDR2 YYDKDF (reference sequence). Unmatched junction bases numbered 7, after V lost 3 bases and J lost 1 base. This CDR3 contains 16 residues. In nucleotides, the CDR3 is TGTGCCACCAGCAGCGGACTAGATCCAGGCACAGATACGCAGTATTTT. This encodes CATSSGLDPGTDTQYF.

This clone appeared once. The J gene is TRBJ1-6, the V gene TRBV28, with 10 bases fitting TRBD1. The CDR3 is 17 residues long. The germline gives CDR1 MDHEN, CDR2 SYDVKM. Trimming at V came to 6 bases and at J to 9 bases, leaving 14 bases not matched to a gene. The CDR3: CASRPLGTGVVGSPLHF. The CDR3 nucleotides read TGTGCCAGCAGACCACTAGGGACAGGGGTGGTTGGTTCACCCCTCCACTTT. Filled out from reference TRBV28 and TRBJ1-6, the complete variable domain reads DVKVTQSSRYLVKRTGEKVFLECVQDMDHENMFWYRQDPGLGLRLIYFSYDVKMKEKGDIPEGYSVSREKKERFSLILESASTNQTSMYLCASRPLGTGVVGSPLHFGNGTRLTVT.